This entry lists 18 T cell receptor beta chains sequenced from one sample in a study of tumor and adjacent non-tumor tissue in lung cancer. The library came from three nested PCR rounds adapted from ARM-PCR protocols. TCRdb redid the calling of the multiplex PCR reads with MiXCR, one entry per CDR3 protein. The sample consists of 81,000 or so distinct CDR3 sequences, roughly 80% of them appearing once. No cell sorting was done before RNA was extracted from the tissue. This non-tumor lung sample came from over 3 cm beyond the tumor edge. Sequencing was carried out using distant non-tumor lung tissue. The source is a man aged 55 to 69 with non-small cell lung cancer.

Points on this clonotype: A junction end diverges from the germline sequence, so it may reflect a read error. The V gene is TRBV29-1, the J gene TRBJ1-1; the D is unclear. This CDR3 region has 11 residues. The germline gives CDR1 SQVTM, CDR2 ANQGSEA. CDR3 nucleotide sequence: TGCATATACCTTCTGAACACTGAAGCTTTATTT. This encodes CIYLLNTEALF.

A note on this clonotype: Because the CDR3 is missing its conserved closing phenylalanine or tryptophan, this is likely a read error. The V call is TRBV4-1, the J call TRBJ1-5, with D possibly matching TRBD1 (6 bases). Germline loops: CDR1 MGHRA, CDR2 YSYEKL. V lost 2 bases and J 0 bases, leaving 17 bases between the germline ends. The CDR3 contains 18 residues. CDR3 residues: CASSQKGTQGYSNQPQHL. The CDR3 DNA is TGCGCCAGCAGCCAAAAGGGGACACAAGGGTATAGCAATCAGCCCCAGCATCTT.

A note on this clonotype: A much larger clone differs from this one at a single base, so this may be a read error. It is likely a read error, because the conserved phenylalanine at the end of the CDR3 is missing. The chain carries TRBV7-9 and TRBJ2-3; 10 bases fit TRBD2. Germline trimming cut 3 bases from V and 0 bases from J; bases unmatched to any gene: 0. The CDR3 covers 15 residues. Germline CDR1 SEHNR, CDR2 FQNEAQ (reference sequence). The CDR3 coding sequence is TGTGCCAGCAGCTTTAGCGGGGGGAGCACAGATACGCAGTATTAT. As protein: CASSFSGGSTDTQYY.

As for this clonotype: At one of its ends the junction is not consistent with the germline gene, which may arise from a read error. The chain uses TRBV6-1 and TRBJ2-6; 9 bases map to TRBD1. This CDR3 has 18 residues. Per the germline V gene, CDR1 is MNHNS and CDR2 is SASEGT. CDR3 protein: CASSGRQGVSSGANLLIF. CDR3 DNA: TGTGCCAGCAGTGGCAGACAGGGGGTTTCCTCTGGGGCCAACCTCCTGATTTTC.

About this clonotype: A read error may be the cause here, since a much bigger clone is one base away. This chain uses TRBV5-4 with TRBJ1-2; 10 bases line up with TRBD1. Germline V gene lookup returns CDR1 SGHNT and CDR2 YYREEE (reference sequence). The CDR3 is 17 amino acids. The CDR3 is CASTLPPGQGHDYGYTF. The CDR3 nucleotides read TGTGCCAGCACCTTGCCCCCGGGACAGGGGCATGACTATGGCTACACCTTC.

The V and J genes are TRBV6-1 and TRBJ2-2, with D possibly TRBD1 on 6 matching bases. V was shortened by 8 bases and J by 6 bases, with 16 bases between the two germline ends. The CDR3 runs 14 residues. Germline V CDR1 and CDR2: MNHNS, SASEGT. CDR3 amino acids: CASDMTGDSGELFF. In DNA, the CDR3 is TGTGCCAGCGACATGACAGGCGACTCCGGGGAGCTGTTTTTT.

This clonotype was seen many times. CDR3: CASSYGPGTVNNEQFF. In nucleotides, the CDR3 is TGTGCCAGCAGTTACGGCCCCGGGACAGTAAACAATGAGCAGTTCTTC. The gene calls are TRBV6-5 and TRBJ2-1, with 7 bases identical to TRBD1. The germline V gene encodes CDR1 MNHEY and CDR2 SVGAGI. CDR3 length: 16 residues. Trimming at V came to 2 bases and at J to 5 bases, leaving 9 bases not matched to a gene.

Comment on this clonotype: Its ends do not fully match the called genes, so a read error is possible. This sequence joins TRBV6-5 and TRBJ2-6; D is possibly TRBD2 (5 bases). Looked up from germline, CDR1 is MNHEY and CDR2 is SVGAGI. This CDR3 comprises 17 residues. In DNA form, the CDR3 reads TGTGCCAGCATCCTAGTGGGAGCCAGCTCTGGGGTCAACGTCCTGACTTTC. It codes for CASILVGASSGVNVLTF.

In regard to this clonotype: The junction departs from the called germline gene at one end, perhaps through a read error. The gene calls are TRBV11-3 and TRBJ2-5; 8 bases are shared with TRBD1. CDR1 is SGHNT and CDR2 is YENEEA in the germline V gene. The CDR3 extends over 14 amino acids. The CDR3 DNA follows: TGTGCCAGCTGCAAAACGGACAGGGAAGAGACCCAGTATTTC. Translating it yields CASCKTDREETQYF.

This clonotype was recorded at least ten times. This rearrangement joins TRBV19 to TRBJ1-1, with D perhaps TRBD1 (5 bases). This CDR3 is built from 13 residues. With 5 bases removed from V and 5 bases from J, the gap between germline ends came to 12 bases. Germline lookup yields CDR1 LNHDA and CDR2 SQIVND (reference sequence). CDR3 nucleotides: TGTGCCAGTAGTCCCAGGGATCGGACTGAAGCTTTCTTT. Amino acids: CASSPRDRTEAFF.

The rearrangement uses TRBV6-1 and TRBJ1-2; 7 bases line up with TRBD1. Germline V gene lookup returns CDR1 MNHNS and CDR2 SASEGT. This CDR3 contains 13 residues. The DNA of the CDR3 is TGTCTCAGCCAGGGACAGTACAACTATGGCTACACCTTC. Its protein is CLSQGQYNYGYTF.

The chain links TRBV29-1 to TRBJ2-2; the D gene is possibly TRBD1 (6 bases). Germline V lookup: CDR1 SQVTM, CDR2 ANQGSEA. The CDR3 sequence is 15 residues long. CDR3 in DNA: TGCAGTGTAGTAAAGGGGGACACGGTCACCGGGGAGCTGTTTTTT. This translates into CSVVKGDTVTGELFF.

Of note for this clonotype: One end of the junction varies from germline; a read error may be responsible. The V gene is TRBV6-8, the J gene TRBJ2-1, with TRBD2 as a possible D gene (5 bases). The CDR3 consists of 12 residues. Per germline, CDR1 MNHGY and CDR2 SAAAGT. In nucleotides, the CDR3 is TGTACCAGGTCTAGCATAGCTAATGAGCAGTTCTTC. It specifies CTRSSIANEQFF.

This clonotype was observed at least ten times. The chain employs TRBV29-1 and TRBJ2-3; a possible D gene is TRBD2 (5 bases). CDR3 length: 13 residues. Germline V gives CDR1 SQVTM, CDR2 ANQGSEA. V lost 7 bases, J lost 2 bases, and 13 bases lay in between. This CDR3 is CSGAGPHTDTQYF. The CDR3 DNA follows: TGCAGCGGCGCGGGCCCCCACACAGATACGCAGTATTTT.

This chain uses TRBV6-5 with TRBJ2-7, with 9 bases fitting TRBD2. The CDR3 is 16 residues long. Germline V CDR1 and CDR2: MNHEY, SVGAGI. J was trimmed by 9 bases and V by 0 bases; bases with no gene match: 12. CDR3 in amino acids: CASSYSSSGVTYRQYF. CDR3 nucleotides: TGTGCCAGCAGTTACTCGTCTAGCGGGGTCACCTACAGGCAGTACTTC.

In its sample, this clonotype was seen many times. The chain recombines TRBV20-1 with TRBJ2-3, with 8 bases fitting TRBD2. The CDR3 length is 13 residues. Looked up from germline, CDR1 is DFQATT and CDR2 is SNEGSKA (reference sequence). Unmatched junction bases numbered 4, after V lost 3 bases and J lost 5 bases. For the CDR3, the DNA is TGCAGTGCTAGTCTCCTAGCGGGAGATACGCAGTATTTT. Amino acid sequence: CSASLLAGDTQYF.

Details on this clonotype: At one boundary the junction diverges from the germline segment, which might be a read error. The chain couples TRBV6-2 or TRBV6-3 to TRBJ2-1, with 9 bases aligning to TRBD2. This CDR3 comprises 17 residues. Germline CDR1 and CDR2: MNHEY and SVGEGT. The CDR3 loop is CVSSYPLGAGGMNEQFF. The CDR3 DNA follows: TGTGTCAGCAGTTACCCCCTGGGAGCGGGAGGCATGAATGAGCAGTTCTTC.

A remark on this clonotype: The junction departs from germline at one end; a sequencing error may be responsible. This sequence joins TRBV20-1 and TRBJ1-5; D is undetermined. The J call may be mistaken, given a closer DNA end match to TRBJ2-3. CDR3 length: 13 residues. Germline V lookup: CDR1 DFQATT, CDR2 SNEGSKA (reference sequence). The CDR3 is CRATHGSNQPQYF. The CDR3 region has the DNA TGCCGTGCCACCCACGGTAGCAATCAGCCCCAGTATTTT.